This T cell receptor beta chain appears in the sequencing data of a study of T-cell reconstitution after alpha-beta-depleted transplantation in children. Study observations and caveats: T-cell counts and diversity at one year post-transplant came mainly from newly produced T cells. At around two months after transplant, the alpha-beta T cells were reportedly derived from several hundred expanded clones that came from non-depleted graft cells.

This clonotype was observed at least ten times. Its antigen is currently unknown. CDR1 and CDR2 from the germline V gene are DFQATT and SNEGSKA (reference sequence). Trimming cost V 3 bases and J 8 bases, with 13 bases left between them. The CDR3 extends over 13 amino acids. Preparation of the TCRbeta library used unique molecular identifiers. TCRdb recomputed calls from the PCR reads with MiXCR, one row per CDR3 protein. In the table there are around 440,000 distinct CDR3 sequences, about 10% of which are singletons. Sequenced material: PBMCs, taken before TCRalphabeta/CD19-depleted stem cell transplant. The receptor comes from a child aged 2 to 9 with inherited bone marrow failure, due to receive a stem cell transplant. The chain links TRBV20-1 to TRBJ2-2; D unclear. In nucleotides, the CDR3 is TGCAGTGCTAGTGATGTCGTGGGGGGGGAGCTGTTTTTT. As protein: CSASDVVGGELFF.